This entry describes one T cell receptor beta chain. Its antigen remains unknown. This entry belongs to a study of memory B cells and T cells in multiple sclerosis. Notes on the study in general: Shared clonotype counts depended on differing compartment clone-set sizes and were normalized.

TCRdb's table, derived via immunoSEQ multiplex PCR, lists solely in-frame clones and lacks some. The profile shows 15,000 or so clones, 69% of them singletons. The clonotype was recovered from a human donor with multiple sclerosis. The material sequenced was memory (CD45RO+) CD4+ T cells from blood.

CDR3 residues: CASSQSATGLLWSTEAFF. The CDR3 nucleotides are TGTGCCAGCAGCCAGTCCGCGACAGGGCTTCTATGGAGCACTGAAGCTTTCTTT. The chain carries TRBV5-6 and TRBJ1-1; 7 bases are a match to TRBD1. CDR1 is SGHDT and CDR2 is YYEEEE in the germline V gene. The CDR3 is 18 residues long. The junction had 19 bases not matched to a gene; V was cut back by 4 bases and J by 4 bases.